The 27 T cell receptor beta chains below all came from one sample that was sequenced in a study of Ad26.COV2.S vaccination and SARS-CoV-2 variants. The treatment was: some 19 received Ad26.COV2.S at low or high dose, single or two shots; 5 received placebo; per-sample allocation not given. Day 63 after the first vaccine or placebo injection was the time point for sampling. Sequencing used immunoSEQ multiplex PCR; TCRdb keeps in-frame clones, though not all of them. Here the sample spans 380,000 or so clones, roughly 90% being singletons. Sequencing used peripheral blood, obtained in a trial of Ad26.COV2.S vaccine versus placebo. Every receptor here comes from a person aged 18-60 years who received the Ad26.COV2.S COVID-19 vaccine or a placebo.

Only a few counts were recorded for this clone. The chain is built from TRBV13 and TRBJ1-1; 10 bases are a match to TRBD1. CDR3 length equals 16 residues. The germline gives CDR1 PRHDT, CDR2 FYEKMQ (reference sequence). V lost 5 bases, J lost 6 bases, and 12 bases stayed unmatched. The CDR3 protein is CASSPRQGALPPEAFF. The CDR3 DNA reads as TGTGCCAGCAGCCCTAGACAGGGGGCGCTCCCCCCTGAAGCTTTCTTT.

This clone was counted once. The chain carries TRBV7-2 and TRBJ1-1; the D is unclear. The CDR3 is 14 amino acids. CDR1 and CDR2 from the germline V gene are SGHTA and FQGNSA. Trimming stripped 0 bases from V and 0 bases from J, with 5 bases between. The DNA for the CDR3 is TGTGCCAGCAGCTTAGCCGTCTTGAACACTGAAGCTTTCTTT. It is translated as CASSLAVLNTEAFF.

This chain joins TRBV15 and TRBJ2-1, with D possibly being TRBD2 (5 bases). Germline values: CDR1 LNHNV, CDR2 YYDKDF (reference sequence). V gave up 0 bases and J gave up 9 bases, with 12 bases separating them. CDR3 length equals 14 residues. The CDR3 DNA sequence: TGTGCCACCAGCAGAGATCAGTTGGCGGGTGAGCAGTTCTTC. This encodes CATSRDQLAGEQFF.

The J gene is TRBJ2-1, the V gene TRBV7-8; perhaps TRBD2 as D (5 bases). This CDR3 is 12 amino acids long. Germline V lookup: CDR1 SGHVS, CDR2 FQNEAQ. Trimming removed 5 bases at V and 4 bases at J, with 6 bases between. CDR3 coding DNA: TGTGCCAGCAGCCCGGGATACAATGAGCAGTTCTTC. Its protein product is CASSPGYNEQFF. The whole variable domain, remainder taken from reference TRBV7-8 and TRBJ2-1, is GAGVSQSPRYKVAKRGQDVALRCDPISGHVSLFWYQQALGQGPEFLTYFQNEAQLDKSGLPSDRFFAERPEGSVSTLKIQRTQQEDSAVYLCASSPGYNEQFFGPGTRLTVL.

V usage is TRBV18 and J usage is TRBJ1-5; no clear D. Germline values: CDR1 KGHSH, CDR2 LQKENI. The ends were cut back, 2 bases at V and 0 bases at J, with 5 bases in the middle. The CDR3 length is 14 residues. CDR3 in amino acids: CASSPEFSNQPQHF. CDR3 coding DNA: TGTGCCAGCTCACCAGAATTTAGCAATCAGCCCCAGCATTTT.

The chain is built from TRBV19 and TRBJ2-1; the D gene is possibly TRBD1 (6 bases). This CDR3 has 12 residues. The germline CDR1 and CDR2 sequences are LNHDA and SQIVND (reference sequence). V lost 5 bases to trimming and J lost 8 bases, with 10 bases between them. CDR3 residues: CASSVTGYEQFF. CDR3 in DNA: TGTGCCAGTAGTGTCACAGGGTATGAGCAGTTCTTC.

The chain carries TRBV20-1 and TRBJ1-5, with D tentatively TRBD1 (6 bases). V was pared by 3 bases and J by 3 bases, with 15 bases between. There are 15 residues in the CDR3. The V gene's germline CDR1 is DFQATT and CDR2 SNEGSKA (reference sequence). CDR3 sequence reads: CSASAGGFDNQPQHF. The CDR3 nucleotides are TGCAGTGCTAGTGCTGGGGGCTTCGACAATCAGCCCCAGCATTTT.

The J gene is TRBJ1-6, the V gene TRBV7-2; D remains unclear. This CDR3 comprises 16 residues. Germline V gene sequence: CDR1 SGHTA, CDR2 FQGNSA. V gave up 4 bases and J gave up 0 bases, with 10 bases separating them. CDR3 nucleotides: TGTGCCAGCAGCTGGAGTAGGAGCTCCTATAATTCACCCCTCCACTTT. Protein: CASSWSRSSYNSPLHF.

This sequence joins TRBV7-2 and TRBJ2-2; TRBD1 is a possible D gene (6 bases). Germline V gene lookup returns CDR1 SGHTA and CDR2 FQGNSA. The CDR3 totals 15 residues. Trimming removed 0 bases at V and 6 bases at J, with 11 bases between. The CDR3 DNA reads as TGTGCCAGCAGCTTAGCGTCGGGGACATCCGGGGAGCTGTTTTTT. Encoded protein: CASSLASGTSGELFF.

This sequence joins TRBV6-1 and TRBJ1-5; D might be TRBD1 (5 bases). Looked up from germline, CDR1 is MNHNS and CDR2 is SASEGT. Trimming stripped 2 bases from V and 5 bases from J, with 13 bases between. The CDR3 runs 15 residues. The CDR3 protein is CASSEHGGNDQPQHF. The DNA for the CDR3 is TGTGCCAGCAGTGAACACGGGGGGAATGATCAGCCCCAGCATTTT.

CDR3 sequence reads: CASSTDVNTIYF. The CDR3 bases are TGTGCCAGCAGCACCGACGTAAACACCATATATTTT. The chain carries TRBV11-2 and TRBJ1-3; D unclear. Trimming pared 5 bases from V and 6 bases from J, leaving 8 bases between. Germline CDR1 SGHAT, CDR2 FQNNGV. The CDR3 has 12 amino acids. Full variable domain (rest looked up from reference TRBV11-2 and TRBJ1-3): EAGVAQSPRYKIIEKRQSVAFWCNPISGHATLYWYQQILGQGPKLLIQFQNNGVVDDSQLPKDRFSAERLKGVDSTLKIQPAKLEDSAVYLCASSTDVNTIYFGEGSWLTVV.

In this sample, this clone turned up a few times. V and J are TRBV25-1 and TRBJ2-1, with no clear D. The CDR3 has 11 amino acids. Per germline, CDR1 MGHDK and CDR2 SYGVNS. V gave up 10 bases and J gave up 1 base, with 5 bases separating them. The CDR3 region is CATQSYNEQFF. The DNA of the CDR3 is TGTGCCACACAGTCCTACAATGAGCAGTTCTTC.

The V gene is TRBV14, the J gene TRBJ2-3; no clear D gene. V was pared by 0 bases and J by 2 bases, with 9 bases between. The CDR3 contains 15 residues. Germline V gene lookup returns CDR1 SGHDN and CDR2 FVKESK. The chain's CDR3 is CASSQDETSTDTQYF. The CDR3, as DNA: TGTGCCAGCAGCCAAGACGAGACCTCCACAGATACGCAGTATTTT.

The gene calls are TRBV5-6 and TRBJ1-1; 8 bases fit TRBD1. The CDR3 length is 14 residues. CDR1 is SGHDT, CDR2 YYEEEE, per germline. V lost 4 bases to trimming and J lost 7 bases; unmatched junction nucleotides: 9. CDR3 DNA: TGTGCCAGCAGCGCCTTGGGACAGGTGATTGAAGCTTTCTTT. This translates into CASSALGQVIEAFF.

This chain uses TRBV18 with TRBJ1-2; 7 nucleotides match TRBD1. The CDR3 has 15 residues. V gave up 3 bases and J gave up 2 bases; unmatched junction bases: 6. Germline V gene data show CDR1 as KGHSH and CDR2 as LQKENI. The CDR3 sequence is CASSPGRQGNYGYTF. Here the CDR3 DNA reads TGTGCCAGCTCACCGGGGAGACAGGGAAACTATGGCTACACCTTC.

The chain links TRBV29-1 to TRBJ2-1; D remains ambiguous. The germline V and J ends were trimmed by 4 bases and 2 bases, with 9 bases remaining between them. CDR1 and CDR2 from the germline V gene are SQVTM and ANQGSEA. The CDR3 is 13 residues long. The CDR3 region is CSVATTTYNEQFF. CDR3 DNA sequence: TGCAGCGTTGCCACAACGACCTACAATGAGCAGTTCTTC.

This clone showed up just once. This chain connects TRBV7-2 to TRBJ2-7; 8 nucleotides line up with TRBD1. CDR1 is SGHTA, CDR2 FQGNSA, per germline. This CDR3 region has 16 residues. V was clipped by 0 bases and J by 2 bases; unmatched bases: 6. CDR3 nucleotides: TGTGCCAGCAGCTTAGCGAGGGACAGGCTCCCCTACGAGCAGTACTTC. Its translation is CASSLARDRLPYEQYF.

The rearrangement links TRBV28 to TRBJ2-1; 7 bases line up with TRBD2. The CDR3 runs 16 residues. J lost 1 base, V lost 4 bases, and 7 bases had no gene match. CDR1 and CDR2 from the germline V gene are MDHEN and SYDVKM. CDR3 region: CASSSYRDYSYNEQFF. The CDR3 nucleotides are TGTGCCAGCAGTTCCTACCGGGACTATTCCTACAATGAGCAGTTCTTC.

Details on this clone: Other DNA variants within this sample encode the same CDR3. V gene TRBV28 combines with J gene TRBJ2-2, with no clear D. This CDR3 has 12 amino acids. V was shortened by 5 bases and J by 5 bases, with 6 bases between the two germline ends. Germline CDR1 and CDR2: MDHEN and SYDVKM. The CDR3 is CASSLSTGELFF. The CDR3 coding sequence is TGTGCCAGCAGTCTATCTACCGGGGAGCTGTTTTTT. Complete variable domain (other parts from reference TRBV28 and TRBJ2-2): DVKVTQSSRYLVKRTGEKVFLECVQDMDHENMFWYRQDPGLGLRLIYFSYDVKMKEKGDIPEGYSVSREKKERFSLILESASTNQTSMYLCASSLSTGELFFGEGSRLTVL.

This clone was counted only a few times. The V gene is TRBV10-1, the J gene TRBJ1-3; D is unresolved. The CDR3 totals 15 residues. CDR1 and CDR2 (germline): WNHNN, SYGVQD (reference sequence). V lost 0 bases and J 4 bases, leaving 10 bases between the germline ends. CDR3 amino acids: CASSESATDGNTIYF. CDR3 coding DNA: TGCGCCAGCAGTGAGTCCGCGACGGACGGAAACACCATATATTTT.

The V call is TRBV11-2, the J call TRBJ2-1; 9 bases map to TRBD2. After removal of 4 bases from V and 10 bases from J, the junction contained 11 bases not matched to a gene. This CDR3 region has 15 residues. CDR1 and CDR2 from the germline V gene are SGHAT and FQNNGV. The CDR3 protein is CASSYSGSPGGEQFF. In DNA, the CDR3 is TGTGCCAGCAGCTATAGCGGGAGTCCCGGAGGGGAGCAGTTCTTC.

The chain combines TRBV13 with TRBJ2-2; 9 bases line up with TRBD2. Germline CDR1 PRHDT, CDR2 FYEKMQ (reference sequence). V dropped 3 bases and J dropped 6; count of bases not matched to a gene: 5. The CDR3 runs to 15 residues. In nucleotides, the CDR3 is TGTGCCAGCAGCTTCGGTGCGGGAGGGTCCGGGGAGCTGTTTTTT. Translation: CASSFGAGGSGELFF. Full variable domain (rest looked up from reference TRBV13 and TRBJ2-2): AAGVIQSPRHLIKEKRETATLKCYPIPRHDTVYWYQQGPGQDPQFLISFYEKMQSDKGSIPDRFSAQQFSDYHSELNMSSLELGDSALYFCASSFGAGGSGELFFGEGSRLTVL.

A few counts support this clone. The V and J genes are TRBV28 and TRBJ1-5; 8 bases line up with TRBD1. The length of the CDR3 is 12 residues. With V trimmed by 10 bases and J by 9 bases, 8 bases remained unmatched. Germline V CDR1 and CDR2: MDHEN, SYDVKM. The CDR3 is CATEDRAGPQHF. The DNA of the CDR3 is TGTGCCACCGAGGACAGGGCAGGGCCCCAGCATTTT.

The genes are TRBV29-1 and TRBJ2-5; tentatively, D is TRBD2 (6 bases). Trimming stripped 6 bases from V and 5 bases from J, with 13 bases between. The CDR3 has 12 residues. Germline CDR1 is SQVTM and CDR2 is ANQGSEA. The CDR3 bases are TGCAGCGTACCGGACTACTCGGAGACCCAGTACTTC. Amino acids: CSVPDYSETQYF.

The CDR3 DNA follows: TGTGCCAGCAGCAACCAACTCTTGACGGGACATTCTGGGGCCAACGTCCTGACTTTC. As protein: CASSNQLLTGHSGANVLTF. This chain joins TRBV5-4 and TRBJ2-6, with D maybe TRBD1 (6 bases). Trimming took off 4 bases at V and 1 base at J, with 21 bases between the two ends. The germline V gene has CDR1 SGHNT and CDR2 YYREEE (reference sequence). The CDR3 runs to 19 residues. Together with reference TRBV5-4 and TRBJ2-6, the CDR3 gives the full variable domain: ETGVTQSPTHLIKTRGQQVTLRCSSQSGHNTVSWYQQALGQGPQFIFQYYREEENGRGNFPPRFSGLQFPNYSSELNVNALELDDSALYLCASSNQLLTGHSGANVLTFGAGSRLTVL.

The CDR3 nucleotides are TGTGCCACCAGTGATTTGATGTCCGGGGAGCTGTTTTTT. As protein: CATSDLMSGELFF. The V and J genes are TRBV24-1 and TRBJ2-2, with no clear D. The CDR3 extends over 13 amino acids. The germline V gene has CDR1 KGHDR and CDR2 SFDVKD. Trimming removed 0 bases from V and 6 bases from J, with 4 bases in between.

The chain carries TRBV18 and TRBJ1-4; 12 bases are a match to TRBD1. V trimming: 6 bases; J trimming: 5 bases; junction bases outside the gene matches: 4. Germline loops: CDR1 KGHSH, CDR2 LQKENI. This CDR3 is 15 amino acids long. The CDR3 sequence is CASSYGTGGNEKLFF. As DNA, the CDR3 is TGTGCCAGCTCGTACGGGACAGGGGGCAATGAAAAACTGTTTTTT.